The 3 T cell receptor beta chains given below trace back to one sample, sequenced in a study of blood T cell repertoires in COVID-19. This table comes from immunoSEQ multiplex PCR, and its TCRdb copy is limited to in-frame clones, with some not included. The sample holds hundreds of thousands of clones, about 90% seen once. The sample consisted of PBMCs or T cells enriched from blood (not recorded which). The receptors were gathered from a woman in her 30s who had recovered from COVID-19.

As DNA, the CDR3 is TGTGCCAGCAGCCCGACAGGGCCCAATCAGCCCCAGCATTTT. Its protein product is CASSPTGPNQPQHF. This chain connects TRBV7-9 to TRBJ1-5, with 7 bases fitting TRBD1. J gave up 3 bases and V 5 bases, and 4 bases lay outside the gene matches. The CDR3 extends over 14 amino acids. In germline, CDR1 is SEHNR, CDR2 FQNEAQ (reference sequence). Based on the CDR3 plus reference TRBV7-9 and TRBJ1-5, the full variable domain is DTGVSQNPRHKITKRGQNVTFRCDPISEHNRLYWYRQTLGQGPEFLTYFQNEAQLEKSRLLSDRFSAERPKGSFSTLEIQRTEQGDSAMYLCASSPTGPNQPQHFGDGTRLSIL.

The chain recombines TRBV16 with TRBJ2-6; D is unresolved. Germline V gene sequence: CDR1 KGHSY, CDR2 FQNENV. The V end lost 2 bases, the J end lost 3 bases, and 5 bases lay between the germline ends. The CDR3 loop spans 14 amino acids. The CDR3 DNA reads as TGTGCCAGCAGCCAAGGCGGTGGGGCCAACGTCCTGACTTTC. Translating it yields CASSQGGGANVLTF.

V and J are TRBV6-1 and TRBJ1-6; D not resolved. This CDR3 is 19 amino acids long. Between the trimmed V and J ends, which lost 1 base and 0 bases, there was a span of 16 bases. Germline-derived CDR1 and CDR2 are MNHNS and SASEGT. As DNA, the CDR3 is TGTGCCAGCAGTGAAGGAAACAGATTTTTTAGCTCCTATAATTCACCCCTCCACTTT. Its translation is CASSEGNRFFSSYNSPLHF.